What follows are 21 T cell receptor beta chains derived from one specimen sequenced in a study of PD-1 blockade in classical Hodgkin lymphoma. Assay used: immunoSEQ multiplex PCR; TCRdb lists only in-frame clones, some missing. Of 64,000 or so clones in the sample, about 90% were seen once. The time point was: cycle 4 day 1 (C4D1), after more than five weeks of nivolumab. All trial patients relapsed after autologous stem cell transplantation. The sample here was peripheral blood mononuclear cells (PBMCs), taken before the fourth cycle of nivolumab. Source of these receptors: a human donor with classical Hodgkin lymphoma.

This clone was seen just once. The chain carries TRBV15 and TRBJ2-7, with 7 positions matching TRBD2. Trimming at V came to 1 base and at J to 2 bases, leaving 11 bases not matched to a gene. This CDR3 is built from 17 residues. Per the germline V gene, CDR1 is LNHNV and CDR2 is YYDKDF (reference sequence). The chain's CDR3 is CATSRVLGAGVTYEQYF. CDR3 DNA: TGTGCCACCAGCAGAGTCCTAGGTGCGGGGGTGACCTACGAGCAGTACTTC.

This rearrangement joins TRBV18 to TRBJ2-5, with D perhaps matching TRBD2 (5 bases). Trimming left V 2 bases short and J 5 bases short, with 15 bases between. CDR1 and CDR2 (germline): KGHSH, LQKENI. This CDR3 region has 15 residues. The CDR3 bases are TGTGCCAGCTCACCAGGATCTCGGGATTGGGAGACCCAGTACTTC. Its protein is CASSPGSRDWETQYF.

The gene calls are TRBV5-1 and TRBJ2-1; 11 bases are shared with TRBD2. Germline-derived CDR1 and CDR2 are SGHRS and YFSETQ. This CDR3 is 15 amino acids long. Trimming took 7 bases from V and 9 from J; bases not matched to a gene: 12. CDR3 sequence: CASGDQSSGGTEQFF. The CDR3 nucleotides read TGCGCCAGCGGAGATCAATCTAGCGGGGGGACTGAGCAGTTCTTC.

The chain has TRBV29-1 and TRBJ1-2; D perhaps matches TRBD1 (6 bases). The CDR3 covers 15 residues. V gave up 6 bases and J gave up 8 bases, with 25 bases separating them. CDR1 is SQVTM and CDR2 is ANQGSEA in the germline V gene. The DNA for the CDR3 is TGCAGCGTGGGGGTGGGGGCGATGGGAAGATCGGGCTACACCTTC. Its translation: CSVGVGAMGRSGYTF.

The rearrangement joins TRBV5-1 to TRBJ1-4; D is perhaps TRBD1 (5 bases). The germline gives CDR1 SGHRS, CDR2 YFSETQ. CDR3 size: 13 residues. Between the trimmed V and J ends, which lost 5 bases and 4 bases, there was a span of 9 bases. CDR3 in DNA: TGCGCCAGCAGACAGGTCGTTAATGAAAAACTGTTTTTT. This codes for CASRQVVNEKLFF. The full variable domain, its missing parts supplied by reference TRBV5-1 and TRBJ1-4, is KAGVTQTPRYLIKTRGQQVTLSCSPISGHRSVSWYQQTPGQGLQFLFEYFSETQRNKGNFPGRFSGRQFSNSRSEMNVSTLELGDSALYLCASRQVVNEKLFFGSGTQLSVL.

V gene TRBV5-4 combines with J gene TRBJ1-2, with D possibly matching TRBD1 (5 bases). The CDR3 is 14 residues long. CDR1 and CDR2 from the germline V gene are SGHNT and YYREEE (reference sequence). V lost 6 bases, J lost 8 bases, and 20 bases lay in between. The CDR3 loop is CASTTTAMGTGYTF. The CDR3 DNA reads as TGTGCCAGCACCACGACAGCCATGGGGACCGGCTACACCTTC.

The chain links TRBV5-1 to TRBJ1-2; weak D call: TRBD1 (6 bases). V lost 4 bases and J lost 7, with 11 bases in between. Germline CDR1 is SGHRS and CDR2 is YFSETQ. The CDR3 is made up of 12 amino acids. CDR3 residues: CASSEQGSGYTF. CDR3 sequence (DNA): TGCGCCAGCAGCGAACAGGGCAGTGGCTACACCTTC.

The rearrangement links TRBV5-1 to TRBJ2-1; D gene uncertain. Germline loops: CDR1 SGHRS, CDR2 YFSETQ. Trimming took off 2 bases at V and 0 bases at J, with 9 bases between the two ends. This CDR3 has 15 amino acids. In nucleotides, the CDR3 is TGCGCCAGCAGCTTCGACCCGAGCTCCTACAATGAGCAGTTCTTC. This sequence encodes CASSFDPSSYNEQFF.

This rearrangement joins TRBV5-6 to TRBJ2-1; D not resolved. Germline loops: CDR1 SGHDT, CDR2 YYEEEE. The CDR3 runs to 12 residues. Trimming removed 3 bases from V and 8 bases from J, with 9 bases in between. The CDR3 bases are TGTGCCAGCAGCTGGATACGGGATGAGCAGTTCTTC. Its translation is CASSWIRDEQFF. Variable domain in full (rest from reference TRBV5-6 and TRBJ2-1): DAGVTQSPTHLIKTRGQQVTLRCSPKSGHDTVSWYQQALGQGPQFIFQYYEEEERQRGNFPDRFSGHQFPNYSSELNVNALLLGDSALYLCASSWIRDEQFFGPGTRLTVL.

This chain links TRBV2 with TRBJ2-5, with D possibly matching TRBD2 (7 bases). Trimming left V 4 bases short and J 1 base short, with 13 bases between. The CDR3 spans 15 residues. Per germline, CDR1 SNHLY and CDR2 FYNNEI. The CDR3 loop reads CASSGVAGAQETQYF. The CDR3 DNA is TGTGCCAGCAGTGGAGTGGCGGGGGCCCAAGAGACCCAGTACTTC.

The chain's CDR3 is CSVAGVQNTEAFF. DNA for the CDR3: TGCAGCGTTGCTGGGGTCCAAAACACTGAAGCTTTCTTT. V and J are TRBV29-1 and TRBJ1-1; no clear D gene. Per the germline V gene, CDR1 is SQVTM and CDR2 is ANQGSEA. V lost 4 bases, J lost 2 bases, and 11 bases lay in between. The CDR3 extends over 13 amino acids.

CDR3 nucleotide sequence: TGCGCCAGCAGCCAAGCTTCCACCAGGGATAACTATGGCTACACCTTC. It yields the protein CASSQASTRDNYGYTF. The V gene is TRBV4-1, the J gene TRBJ1-2, with D possibly TRBD1 on 5 matching bases. With 1 base removed from V and 1 base from J, the gap between germline ends came to 13 bases. The CDR3 has 16 residues. In germline, CDR1 is MGHRA, CDR2 YSYEKL.

The rearrangement links TRBV27 to TRBJ1-2; 7 nucleotides agree with TRBD1. Losses at the gene ends were 5 bases for V and 4 bases for J; bases not matched to a gene: 1. The CDR3 covers 12 residues. The germline V gene encodes CDR1 MNHEY and CDR2 SMNVEV (reference sequence). The CDR3 is CASSRQGYGYTF. For the CDR3, the DNA is TGTGCCAGCAGTAGACAGGGCTATGGCTACACCTTC.

The V call is TRBV14, the J call TRBJ2-2; 10 bases agree with TRBD1. The CDR3 length is 16 residues. V gave up 2 bases and J gave up 7 bases; unmatched junction bases: 7. CDR1 is SGHDN and CDR2 is FVKESK in the germline V gene. The chain's CDR3 is CASSQRTGGFSGELFF. CDR3 bases: TGTGCCAGCAGCCAAAGGACAGGGGGGTTCAGCGGGGAGCTGTTTTTT.

The genes are TRBV7-9 and TRBJ2-6; D unclear. The CDR3 has 15 residues. V was pared by 4 bases and J by 1 base, with 8 bases between. Germline CDR1 reads SEHNR; CDR2 reads FQNEAQ (reference sequence). CDR3 DNA sequence: TGTGCCAGCAGCTCAAGGCTTTCTGGGGCCAACGTCCTGACTTTC. Translating gives CASSSRLSGANVLTF.

This clone occurred once. The chain uses TRBV29-1 and TRBJ2-1; 7 bases fit TRBD1. V shed 3 bases, J shed 5 bases, and the junction held 10 bases outside the gene matches. CDR1 is SQVTM and CDR2 is ANQGSEA in the germline V gene. The CDR3 contains 15 residues. The CDR3 region is CSVDPWQGVDNEQFF. For the CDR3, the DNA is TGCAGCGTTGACCCTTGGCAGGGGGTAGACAATGAGCAGTTCTTC.

This clone was seen once. The chain employs TRBV19 and TRBJ1-6; 9 nucleotides agree with TRBD1. V dropped 7 bases and J dropped 9; count of bases not matched to a gene: 10. This CDR3 comprises 15 residues. Germline CDR1 LNHDA, CDR2 SQIVND (reference sequence). This CDR3 is CASTRPTGGFSPLHF. The CDR3 DNA sequence: TGTGCCAGTACCCGACCGACAGGGGGTTTTTCACCCCTCCACTTT.

The chain carries TRBV7-6 and TRBJ1-5; 7 nucleotides align to TRBD1. Germline assignment: CDR1 SGHVS and CDR2 FNYEAQ. J lost 1 base, V lost 2 bases, and 8 bases had no gene match. The CDR3 has 17 amino acids. CDR3 residues: CASSLSPQQGSNQPQHF. Here the CDR3 DNA reads TGTGCCAGCAGCTTATCCCCTCAACAGGGGAGCAATCAGCCCCAGCATTTT.

This chain uses TRBV27 with TRBJ2-2; D perhaps matches TRBD1 (6 bases). The CDR3 length is 15 residues. Trimming pared 5 bases from V and 5 bases from J, leaving 15 bases between. From germline, CDR1 is MNHEY and CDR2 SMNVEV (reference sequence). The CDR3 loop reads CASSADSLLTGELFF. Written as DNA, the CDR3 is TGTGCCAGCAGTGCGGACAGCCTATTGACCGGGGAGCTGTTTTTT.

The chain carries TRBV6-5 and TRBJ1-5, with a tentative D call TRBD1 (5 bases). V was clipped by 6 bases and J by 5 bases, with 17 bases between them. The CDR3 runs to 15 residues. Germline loops: CDR1 MNHEY, CDR2 SVGAGI. The CDR3 protein is CASRITREGDQPQHF. The CDR3 DNA follows: TGTGCCAGCAGGATAACCAGGGAGGGAGATCAGCCCCAGCATTTT.

The J gene is TRBJ2-2, the V gene TRBV11-1, with 7 bases matching TRBD1. Germline lookup yields CDR1 SGHAT and CDR2 FQDESV (reference sequence). The V and J ends lost 5 bases and 8 bases, in that order; junction bases with no gene match: 17. The CDR3 consists of 17 residues. CDR3 residues: CASSKDRAKQTVGELFF. As DNA, the CDR3 is TGTGCCAGCAGCAAAGACAGGGCTAAACAAACCGTGGGGGAGCTGTTTTTT.